These 28 T cell receptor beta chains originate from one sample sequenced in a study of glioma-infiltrating T cells after dendritic cell vaccination. The method was immunoSEQ multiplex PCR; TCRdb's version includes in-frame clones alone and lacks a portion of them. The sample lists fewer than 50,000 clones; just under 85% were seen once. The sequences come from blood, collected before dendritic cell vaccination. The receptors here all came from a human donor with glioblastoma.

The chain uses TRBV15 and TRBJ2-7; the match to TRBD1 covers 7 bases. CDR1 is LNHNV, CDR2 YYDKDF, per germline (reference sequence). The CDR3 has 14 amino acids. J lost 10 bases, V lost 1 base, and 10 bases had no gene match. The CDR3 spells CATSRAETGYPQYF. Here the CDR3 DNA reads TGTGCCACCAGCAGAGCGGAGACAGGGTATCCCCAGTACTTC.

This CDR3 reads CASSLFGQETQYF. CDR3 bases: TGTGCCAGCAGCTTATTCGGCCAAGAGACCCAGTACTTC. The chain combines TRBV11-3 with TRBJ2-5; no reliable D call. The germline CDR1 and CDR2 sequences are SGHNT and YENEEA. V lost 2 bases and J 1 base, leaving 5 bases between the germline ends. The CDR3 runs 13 residues.

The V and J genes are TRBV27 and TRBJ1-2; maybe TRBD1 (6 bases). V was clipped by 2 bases and J by 8 bases, with 18 bases between them. Per the germline V gene, CDR1 is MNHEY and CDR2 is SMNVEV (reference sequence). CDR3 size: 15 residues. CDR3 residues: CASSLLGTLGYGYTF. CDR3 nucleotide sequence: TGTGCCAGCAGTTTACTCGGGACACTGGGGTACGGCTACACCTTC.

CDR3 nucleotides: TGTGCCAGCAGCTTTGTCACCGGGACACCCTACTCTGGGGCCAACGTCCTGACTTTC. Amino acid sequence: CASSFVTGTPYSGANVLTF. The chain combines TRBV5-4 with TRBJ2-6, with D perhaps matching TRBD1 (6 bases). The CDR3 is made up of 19 amino acids. CDR1 and CDR2 from the germline V gene are SGHNT and YYREEE (reference sequence). The V end was cut by 2 bases, the J end by 0 bases, with 18 bases between.

This clone appeared once. This chain uses TRBV5-1 with TRBJ2-3, with D possibly TRBD2 on 6 matching bases. V lost 4 bases and J 0 bases, leaving 15 bases between the germline ends. The CDR3 totals 16 residues. Germline V gene sequence: CDR1 SGHRS, CDR2 YFSETQ. CDR3 in DNA: TGCGCCAGCAGCCCTCCGGGGCGGGGTAGCACAGATACGCAGTATTTT. This codes for CASSPPGRGSTDTQYF.

The CDR3 is CASSLDIGTQYF. The CDR3 nucleotides are TGTGCCAGCAGCTTGGACATTGGTACGCAGTATTTT. V and J are TRBV5-4 and TRBJ2-3; unclear D gene. In germline, CDR1 is SGHNT, CDR2 YYREEE (reference sequence). The CDR3 length is 12 residues. V was cut by 0 bases and J by 8 bases, with 7 bases left in between.

The chain joins TRBV12-5 to TRBJ2-3; 9 bases match TRBD2. This CDR3 spans 13 amino acids. The J segment lost 11 bases and the V segment lost 3 bases, leaving 6 bases of the junction unmatched. Germline loops: CDR1 LGHNT, CDR2 FRNRAP. This chain's CDR3 is CASGFAGLARQYF. Written as DNA, the CDR3 is TGTGCTAGTGGTTTCGCCGGACTAGCGCGGCAGTATTTT.

The rearrangement links TRBV9 to TRBJ2-1, with D tentatively TRBD2 (8 bases). CDR1 and CDR2 from the germline V gene are SGDLS and YYNGEE. The CDR3 runs to 16 residues. Trimming shortened V by 2 bases and J by 5 bases, and 17 bases separated the two germline ends. The CDR3 DNA sequence: TGTGCCAGCAGCGTTCTAGGCGGGGGGACAGACAATGAGCAGTTCTTC. As protein: CASSVLGGGTDNEQFF.

The genes are TRBV4-3 and TRBJ2-5, with TRBD1 identical over 9 bases. CDR1 is LGHNA, CDR2 YSLEER, per germline. V lost 5 bases to trimming and J lost 4 bases; unmatched junction nucleotides: 8. This CDR3 is built from 15 residues. The CDR3 here is CASSEGTGFAETQYF. For the CDR3, the DNA is TGCGCCAGCAGCGAGGGGACAGGGTTCGCAGAGACCCAGTACTTC.

The chain carries TRBV7-3 and TRBJ2-7; 13 nucleotides agree with TRBD2. CDR3 size: 15 residues. CDR1 is SGHTA and CDR2 is FQGTGA in the germline V gene. With 4 bases clipped from V and 3 bases from J, the junction kept 3 bases outside the gene matches. Written as DNA, the CDR3 is TGTGCCAGCAGCTCCGGACTAGCGGGGGTCTACGAGCAGTACTTC. Its translation: CASSSGLAGVYEQYF.

This clone appeared once. This chain connects TRBV4-2 to TRBJ2-3, with 7 bases aligning to TRBD2. The CDR3 covers 18 residues. V lost 1 base to trimming and J lost 5 bases; unmatched junction nucleotides: 15. CDR1 and CDR2 from the germline V gene are LGHNA and YNFKEQ. The CDR3 loop is CASSQGSSGRGVGDTQYF. As DNA, the CDR3 is TGTGCCAGCAGCCAAGGCTCTTCGGGGAGGGGCGTCGGAGATACGCAGTATTTT.

The chain recombines TRBV5-6 with TRBJ2-1; 8 bases match TRBD1. This CDR3 spans 15 amino acids. V lost 3 bases, J lost 2 bases, and 4 bases stayed unmatched. Germline lookup yields CDR1 SGHDT and CDR2 YYEEEE. CDR3 nucleotide sequence: TGTGCCAGCAGCTCCTCGGACAGGGCCTACAATGAGCAGTTCTTC. This sequence encodes CASSSSDRAYNEQFF. The whole variable domain, filled in from reference TRBV5-6 and TRBJ2-1, reads DAGVTQSPTHLIKTRGQQVTLRCSPKSGHDTVSWYQQALGQGPQFIFQYYEEEERQRGNFPDRFSGHQFPNYSSELNVNALLLGDSALYLCASSSSDRAYNEQFFGPGTRLTVL.

This rearrangement joins TRBV5-1 to TRBJ2-5, with 7 positions matching TRBD1. This CDR3 has 15 amino acids. Trimming removed 1 base from V and 1 base from J; junction bases left unmatched: 4. Germline assignment: CDR1 SGHRS and CDR2 YFSETQ. The CDR3 nucleotides read TGCGCCAGCAGCTTGCTAGGGACAGCCCAAGAGACCCAGTACTTC. Residues: CASSLLGTAQETQYF.

The rearrangement uses TRBV11-3 and TRBJ2-7; 9 bases line up with TRBD1. Germline V gene sequence: CDR1 SGHNT, CDR2 YENEEA. The CDR3 consists of 14 residues. The V and J ends lost 3 bases and 6 bases, in that order; junction bases with no gene match: 6. In DNA form, the CDR3 reads TGTGCCAGCAGCTTCGGGACAGGGACCCTCGAGCAGTACTTC. It yields the protein CASSFGTGTLEQYF.

In its sample, this clone ranks as medium-sized (0.01 to 0.1%). This chain uses TRBV2 with TRBJ1-6; D is undetermined. V lost 4 bases to trimming and J lost 8 bases, with 9 bases between them. Germline values: CDR1 SNHLY, CDR2 FYNNEI. This CDR3 region has 13 residues. The CDR3: CASSVELDSPLHF. CDR3 coding DNA: TGTGCCAGCAGTGTGGAGTTAGATTCACCCCTCCACTTT.

V and J are TRBV29-1 and TRBJ1-1; D not resolved. V gave up 4 bases and J gave up 0 bases, with 6 bases separating them. The length of the CDR3 is 12 residues. The germline V gene has CDR1 SQVTM and CDR2 ANQGSEA. CDR3 DNA sequence: TGCAGCGTTGCACAACTGAACACTGAAGCTTTCTTT. This gives the protein CSVAQLNTEAFF.

The rearrangement uses TRBV6-5 and TRBJ2-5; D is ambiguous. The DNA matches TRBJ2-7 better at its end, which makes the J call doubtful. The CDR3 spans 12 residues. Germline CDR1 MNHEY, CDR2 SVGAGI. Written as DNA, the CDR3 is TGTGCCAGCGGGCTAAACTCCTACGAGCAGTACTTC. This gives the protein CASGLNSYEQYF.

This clone has just one count. This sequence joins TRBV5-4 and TRBJ2-7; the D gene is possibly TRBD1 (6 bases). The V gene lost 3 bases and the J gene lost 1 base, with 11 bases spanning the gap. CDR1 and CDR2 from the germline V gene are SGHNT and YYREEE (reference sequence). This CDR3 spans 14 amino acids. The DNA of the CDR3 is TGTGCCAGCAGCTCAGGGACACCTTCCTACGAGCAGTACTTC. It encodes CASSSGTPSYEQYF. The full variable domain, its missing parts supplied by reference TRBV5-4 and TRBJ2-7, is ETGVTQSPTHLIKTRGQQVTLRCSSQSGHNTVSWYQQALGQGPQFIFQYYREEENGRGNFPPRFSGLQFPNYSSELNVNALELDDSALYLCASSSGTPSYEQYFGPGTRLTVT.

The chain combines TRBV10-3 with TRBJ1-6, with no clear D. The V gene's germline CDR1 is ENHRY and CDR2 SYGVKD. V was clipped by 5 bases and J by 6 bases, with 8 bases between them. The CDR3 runs to 13 residues. In nucleotides, the CDR3 is TGTGCCATCAGTTATGGGCCTAATTCACCCCTCCACTTT. The encoded protein is CAISYGPNSPLHF.

The rearrangement uses TRBV10-3 and TRBJ2-4; the match to TRBD2 covers 9 bases. The CDR3 totals 16 residues. V gave up 2 bases and J gave up 8 bases; unmatched junction bases: 10. CDR1 ENHRY and CDR2 SYGVKD come from the germline V gene. CDR3 DNA: TGTGCCATCAGTGAGCCCACCCGGGGCGGGGGGGACATTCAGTACTTC. It yields the protein CAISEPTRGGGDIQYF.

With respect to this clone: Other DNA sequences within the sample encode an identical CDR3. J is TRBJ1-3 and V is TRBV28; D ambiguous. The V end lost 3 bases, the J end lost 0 bases, and 9 bases lay between the germline ends. CDR1 is MDHEN, CDR2 SYDVKM, per germline. The CDR3 is made up of 15 amino acids. The CDR3 loop is CASSLSGSSGNTIYF. CDR3 DNA sequence: TGTGCCAGCAGTTTGTCGGGAAGCTCTGGAAACACCATATATTTT.

A remark on this clone: The junction departs from the called germline gene at one end, perhaps through a read error. This chain links TRBV9 with TRBJ2-1, with TRBD2 matching 12 bases. The CDR3 has 14 amino acids. The germline CDR1 and CDR2 sequences are SGDLS and YYNGEE. In DNA, the CDR3 is TGTGCCAGCAGTGGACTAGCGGGGTACACTGAGCAGTTCTTC. Amino acids: CASSGLAGYTEQFF.

The J gene is TRBJ1-2, the V gene TRBV7-9; TRBD1 matches 9 bases. Unmatched junction bases numbered 12, after V lost 5 bases and J lost 8 bases. Germline assignment: CDR1 SEHNR and CDR2 FQNEAQ (reference sequence). This CDR3 region has 15 residues. This chain's CDR3 is CASSEAGQGMKGYTF. In nucleotides, the CDR3 is TGTGCCAGCAGCGAAGCGGGACAGGGTATGAAGGGCTACACCTTC. The variable domain in full, with the rest retrieved from reference TRBV7-9 and TRBJ1-2, is DTGVSQNPRHKITKRGQNVTFRCDPISEHNRLYWYRQTLGQGPEFLTYFQNEAQLEKSRLLSDRFSAERPKGSFSTLEIQRTEQGDSAMYLCASSEAGQGMKGYTFGSGTRLTVV.

The V call is TRBV30, the J call TRBJ2-7, with D perhaps matching TRBD2 (6 bases). V was shortened by 1 base and J by 2 bases, with 9 bases between the two germline ends. The CDR3 sequence is 13 residues long. The germline V gene encodes CDR1 GTSNPN and CDR2 SVGIG (reference sequence). The CDR3 spells CAWSGLGPYEQYF. For the CDR3, the DNA is TGTGCCTGGAGTGGACTAGGGCCCTACGAGCAGTACTTC.

This clone was seen a few times. In DNA, the CDR3 is TGTGCCTGGAGTTCCGGACAGGGCGGTTCACCCCTCCACTTT. This codes for CAWSSGQGGSPLHF. J is TRBJ1-6 and V is TRBV30; 8 positions agree with TRBD1. The CDR3 spans 14 residues. Germline V gene lookup returns CDR1 GTSNPN and CDR2 SVGIG (reference sequence). J gave up 9 bases and V 2 bases, and 6 bases lay outside the gene matches.

The V and J genes are TRBV7-2 and TRBJ1-5; D may be TRBD1 (5 bases). The length of the CDR3 is 15 residues. The germline CDR1 and CDR2 sequences are SGHTA and FQGNSA. Trimming stripped 1 base from V and 6 bases from J, with 13 bases between. The CDR3 DNA sequence: TGTGCCAGCAGCTTAGGTGGAGGGGTGGGTCAGCCCCAGCATTTT. Encoded protein: CASSLGGGVGQPQHF.

This chain links TRBV14 with TRBJ1-2, with 7 bases lining up with TRBD1. Germline V gene data show CDR1 as SGHDN and CDR2 as FVKESK. V shed 0 bases and J 7 bases; nucleotides not matched to a gene: 5. The CDR3 runs 14 residues. In DNA form, the CDR3 reads TGTGCCAGCAGCCAAGAAAGGCAGGGGGTTGGCTACACCTTC. Its protein product is CASSQERQGVGYTF.

The sample holds a few counts of this clone. The V and J genes are TRBV4-2 and TRBJ2-3; D remains unclear. This CDR3 has 14 amino acids. CDR1 LGHNA and CDR2 YNFKEQ come from the germline V gene. V was pared by 4 bases and J by 3 bases, with 11 bases between. DNA for the CDR3: TGTGCCAGCAGCCGTGGTGAGAGGACAGATACGCAGTATTTT. It yields the protein CASSRGERTDTQYF.